The 31 T cell receptor beta chains below come from one sample, sequenced in a study of blood T cell repertoires in COVID-19. TCRdb keeps only in-frame clones here, not all; method: immunoSEQ multiplex PCR. The sample lists some 160,000 clones; around 87% were seen once. Sequenced material: peripheral blood. The receptor source for this set is a woman older than 75 with COVID-19, enrolled during active disease.

This clone has just one count. At one boundary the junction diverges from the germline segment, which might be a read error. The V gene is TRBV5-1, the J gene TRBJ2-7, with TRBD1 identical over 10 bases. The CDR3 consists of 15 residues. Germline-derived CDR1 and CDR2 are SGHRS and YFSETQ. In nucleotides, the CDR3 is TGCGCCAGCAGCGGGGACGGGGACAGGGGCCGTACGGTTAGCTTC. Amino acids: CASSGDGDRGRTVSF. The full variable domain, completed using reference TRBV5-1 and TRBJ2-7, is KAGVTQTPRYLIKTRGQQVTLSCSPISGHRSVSWYQQTPGQGLQFLFEYFSETQRNKGNFPGRFSGRQFSNSRSEMNVSTLELGDSALYLCASSGDGDRGRTVSFGPGTRLTVT.

The rearrangement joins TRBV3-1 (or the pseudogene TRBV3-2) to TRBJ2-7; TRBD2 matches 10 bases. Germline V gene sequence: CDR1 LGHDT, CDR2 YNNKEL (reference sequence). CDR3 length: 16 residues. The V gene end was trimmed by 0 bases and the J gene end by 3 bases; junction bases not matched to a gene: 5. DNA for the CDR3: TGTGCCAGCAGCCAAGATCGGCTAGCGGGAGACTACGAGCAGTACTTC. Translation: CASSQDRLAGDYEQYF.

This clone has just one count. V gene TRBV11-1 combines with J gene TRBJ2-4; 8 nucleotides match TRBD2. The ends lost 8 bases at V and 9 bases at J; junction bases unmatched: 12. Germline V gives CDR1 SGHAT, CDR2 FQDESV (reference sequence). This CDR3 spans 14 amino acids. CDR3 bases: TGTGCCAGCGCCCTATTCGGGGGGGAAGGCATTCAGTACTTC. Its protein product is CASALFGGEGIQYF.

The V and J genes are TRBV19 and TRBJ1-5; TRBD1 matches at 8 bases. CDR1 is LNHDA, CDR2 SQIVND, per germline (reference sequence). The J segment lost 4 bases and the V segment lost 7 bases, leaving 9 bases of the junction unmatched. The CDR3 has 15 amino acids. The CDR3 DNA sequence: TGTGCCAGTACCACAAGGGACAGGAGAAATCAGCCCCAGCATTTT. Translated: CASTTRDRRNQPQHF. Full variable domain (outside the CDR3, taken from reference TRBV19 and TRBJ1-5): DGGITQSPKYLFRKEGQNVTLSCEQNLNHDAMYWYRQDPGQGLRLIYYSQIVNDFQKGDIAEGYSVSREKKESFPLTVTSAQKNPTAFYLCASTTRDRRNQPQHFGDGTRLSIL.

This sequence joins TRBV7-9 and TRBJ1-1; D might be TRBD1 (6 bases). V lost 5 bases and J 1 base, leaving 11 bases between the germline ends. CDR1 and CDR2 from the germline V gene are SEHNR and FQNEAQ (reference sequence). There are 14 residues in the CDR3. This chain's CDR3 is CASSVRDKNTEAFF. CDR3 DNA sequence: TGTGCCAGCAGCGTCCGGGACAAGAACACTGAAGCTTTCTTT.

The chain links TRBV3-1 (or the pseudogene TRBV3-2) to TRBJ1-2, with TRBD1 matching over 8 bases. The J segment lost 6 bases and the V segment lost 4 bases, leaving 4 bases of the junction unmatched. Germline loops: CDR1 LGHDT, CDR2 YNNKEL (reference sequence). There are 13 residues in the CDR3. CDR3 amino acids: CASSLMGQDGYTF. Here the CDR3 DNA reads TGTGCCAGCAGCCTTATGGGACAGGATGGCTACACCTTC.

Notes on this clone: Sequence at one end of the junction differs from germline and may be a read error. The chain combines TRBV29-1 with TRBJ2-7, with 9 nucleotides matching TRBD1. Germline V CDR1 and CDR2: SQVTM, ANQGSEA. The CDR3 length is 12 residues. This chain's CDR3 is CSVEGQGRGQYF. DNA of the CDR3: TGCAGCGTCGAAGGACAGGGGCGGGGGCAGTACTTC.

This clone was recorded only once. V usage is TRBV6-5 and J usage is TRBJ1-4, with D unclear. From germline, CDR1 is MNHEY and CDR2 SVGAGI. The CDR3 sequence is 13 residues long. V was trimmed by 7 bases and J by 0 bases, leaving 6 bases between them. The CDR3 DNA reads as TGTGCCAGCATGAGGGCAACTAATGAAAAACTGTTTTTT. Translated: CASMRATNEKLFF.

This chain connects TRBV2 to TRBJ1-1; D call uncertain. The V end lost 7 bases, the J end lost 0 bases, and 9 bases lay between the germline ends. Germline values: CDR1 SNHLY, CDR2 FYNNEI. The CDR3 is 13 residues long. CDR3 amino acids: CASTPRMNTEAFF. The DNA of the CDR3 is TGTGCCAGCACGCCCAGGATGAACACTGAAGCTTTCTTT.

The J gene is TRBJ2-3, the V gene TRBV7-2, with D possibly TRBD2 on 6 matching bases. This CDR3 has 13 residues. Per germline, CDR1 SGHTA and CDR2 FQGNSA. With 4 bases removed from V and 7 bases from J, the gap between germline ends came to 12 bases. The CDR3 region is CASSSSTSHTQYF. CDR3 nucleotide sequence: TGTGCCAGCAGCTCTTCGACTAGTCATACGCAGTATTTT.

The chain combines TRBV28 with TRBJ1-6, with D possibly matching TRBD1 (5 bases). Germline V gives CDR1 MDHEN, CDR2 SYDVKM. The CDR3 contains 15 residues. The ends were cut back, 5 bases at V and 0 bases at J, with 8 bases in the middle. The CDR3 protein is CASSAQASYNSPLHF. The CDR3 DNA sequence: TGTGCCAGCAGTGCACAGGCCTCCTATAATTCACCCCTCCACTTT.

This sequence joins TRBV19 and TRBJ2-1; 13 positions agree with TRBD2. This CDR3 is 15 amino acids long. The germline V gene encodes CDR1 LNHDA and CDR2 SQIVND (reference sequence). V lost 4 bases, J lost 10 bases, and 7 bases stayed unmatched. CDR3 in DNA: TGTGCCAGTAGTACCCTAGGACTAGCGGGAGAAGAGCAGTTCTTC. Protein: CASSTLGLAGEEQFF.

V gene TRBV28 combines with J gene TRBJ2-5; D gene ambiguous. The CDR3 consists of 11 residues. The germline CDR1 and CDR2 sequences are MDHEN and SYDVKM. V lost 4 bases and J 5 bases, leaving 5 bases between the germline ends. CDR3 region: CASSSFETQYF. The CDR3 coding sequence is TGTGCCAGCAGTTCCTTTGAGACCCAGTACTTC.

The chain recombines TRBV6-2 or TRBV6-3 with TRBJ2-5; 11 bases are a match to TRBD1. The CDR3 is made up of 16 amino acids. Germline trimming cut 6 bases from V and 2 bases from J; bases unmatched to any gene: 8. Germline CDR1 MNHEY, CDR2 SVGEGT. The CDR3 loop reads CASSPPGQGVQETQYF. The DNA of the CDR3 is TGTGCCAGCAGCCCTCCGGGACAGGGGGTTCAAGAGACCCAGTACTTC.

The chain joins TRBV19 to TRBJ2-7; 10 bases are a match to TRBD2. V was clipped by 2 bases and J by 5 bases; unmatched bases: 6. Germline CDR1 LNHDA, CDR2 SQIVND (reference sequence). The CDR3 consists of 15 residues. The CDR3 region has the DNA TGTGCCAGTAGTATATCGGGACTAGCGTCCAACGAGCAGTACTTC. It translates to CASSISGLASNEQYF.

The CDR3 sequence: CSASNPRDREWIQYF. CDR3 sequence (DNA): TGCAGTGCTAGTAACCCCCGGGACAGGGAATGGATTCAGTACTTC. The chain recombines TRBV20-1 with TRBJ2-4; TRBD1 matches 9 bases. Germline loops: CDR1 DFQATT, CDR2 SNEGSKA (reference sequence). The V and J ends lost 3 bases and 10 bases, in that order; junction bases with no gene match: 13. The CDR3 has 15 amino acids.

This clone was seen only once. V gene TRBV28 combines with J gene TRBJ1-5; 10 nucleotides match TRBD1. Looked up from germline, CDR1 is MDHEN and CDR2 is SYDVKM. The CDR3 runs to 15 residues. The junction had 5 bases not matched to a gene; V was cut back by 6 bases and J by 3 bases. CDR3 in amino acids: CASRRQGADNQPQHF. The CDR3, as DNA: TGTGCCAGCAGGAGACAGGGGGCGGACAATCAGCCCCAGCATTTT.

CDR3 sequence reads: CASSFGPAGGSDTQYF. The DNA for the CDR3 is TGTGCCAGCAGTTTTGGCCCAGCGGGGGGTTCGGATACGCAGTATTTT. This chain joins TRBV27 and TRBJ2-3, with 9 bases lining up with TRBD2. The CDR3 length is 16 residues. With 3 bases clipped from V and 6 bases from J, the junction kept 10 bases outside the gene matches. Per the germline V gene, CDR1 is MNHEY and CDR2 is SMNVEV (reference sequence).

The rearrangement uses TRBV7-2 and TRBJ1-5; D not resolved. This CDR3 is built from 12 residues. Germline V CDR1 and CDR2: SGHTA, FQGNSA. V was shortened by 2 bases and J by 6 bases, with 5 bases between the two germline ends. CDR3 DNA sequence: TGTGCCAGCAGCTTATATCCTCAGCCCCAGCATTTT. This gives the protein CASSLYPQPQHF.

This chain joins TRBV29-1 and TRBJ1-5; D is possibly TRBD1 (5 bases). The CDR3 loop spans 13 amino acids. V lost 8 bases to trimming and J lost 1 base, with 12 bases between them. The germline V gene encodes CDR1 SQVTM and CDR2 ANQGSEA. The CDR3 bases are TGCAGCCCCGGGGGAGGGAGCAATCAGCCCCAGCATTTT. This gives the protein CSPGGGSNQPQHF.

The J gene is TRBJ2-7, the V gene TRBV14; weak D call: TRBD1 (6 bases). Trimming pared 1 base from V and 2 bases from J, leaving 12 bases between. Germline values: CDR1 SGHDN, CDR2 FVKESK. The CDR3 is 15 residues long. CDR3 loop: CASSQGRTGPYEQYF. The CDR3 coding sequence is TGTGCCAGCAGCCAAGGTAGAACAGGGCCCTACGAGCAGTACTTC.

This chain links TRBV7-2 with TRBJ1-2; 8 bases are a match to TRBD1. V gave up 3 bases and J gave up 8 bases; unmatched junction bases: 5. This CDR3 is 13 amino acids long. Germline CDR1 and CDR2: SGHTA and FQGNSA. The CDR3 spells CASSFGQGGGYTF. The CDR3 bases are TGTGCCAGCAGCTTCGGACAGGGAGGGGGCTACACCTTC. The entire variable domain, with the rest obtained from reference TRBV7-2 and TRBJ1-2, is as follows: GAGVSQSPSNKVTEKGKDVELRCDPISGHTALYWYRQSLGQGLEFLIYFQGNSAPDKSGLPSDRFSAERTGGSVSTLTIQRTQQEDSAVYLCASSFGQGGGYTFGSGTRLTVV.

The rearrangement links TRBV10-3 to TRBJ2-2; the match to TRBD2 covers 10 bases. Looked up from germline, CDR1 is ENHRY and CDR2 is SYGVKD. V shed 7 bases, J shed 1 base, and the junction held 15 bases outside the gene matches. This CDR3 region has 19 residues. CDR3 DNA sequence: TGTGCCATCACCAAGACACCCCTCAGGACTAGCGGGAACACCGGGGAGCTGTTTTTT. It yields the protein CAITKTPLRTSGNTGELFF.

In nucleotides, the CDR3 is TGTGCCAGCAGCCCGGGTTACACCATATATTTT. Translation gives CASSPGYTIYF. The chain couples TRBV3-1 (or the pseudogene TRBV3-2) to TRBJ1-3, with unresolved D. CDR1 is LGHDT, CDR2 YNNKEL, per germline (reference sequence). The CDR3 extends over 11 amino acids. Trimming removed 4 bases at V and 8 bases at J, with 6 bases between.

CDR3 protein: CASSKRSGFDTEAFF. CDR3 DNA: TGTGCCAGCAGCAAACGGTCCGGGTTCGACACTGAAGCTTTCTTT. V is TRBV11-2 and J is TRBJ1-1; D remains unclear. Germline V gene data show CDR1 as SGHAT and CDR2 as FQNNGV. The CDR3 extends over 15 amino acids. Trimming left V 5 bases short and J 3 bases short, with 16 bases between.

The V gene is TRBV4-3, the J gene TRBJ2-6; D may be TRBD1 (7 bases). CDR1 LGHNA and CDR2 YSLEER come from the germline V gene. V lost 8 bases and J lost 0, with 14 bases in between. The CDR3 extends over 16 amino acids. CDR3 in amino acids: CASGGGESSGANVLTF. The CDR3 nucleotides are TGCGCCAGCGGAGGGGGCGAGAGCTCTGGGGCCAACGTCCTGACTTTC.

This CDR3 reads CASITTSYNEQFF. For the CDR3, the DNA is TGTGCCAGCATAACTACCTCCTACAATGAGCAGTTCTTC. This chain links TRBV2 with TRBJ2-1, with D hard to call. The germline V gene has CDR1 SNHLY and CDR2 FYNNEI. The CDR3 has 13 residues. Trimming took off 7 bases at V and 0 bases at J, with 7 bases between the two ends. Using reference TRBV2 and TRBJ2-1 for the parts outside the CDR3, the full variable domain is EPEVTQTPSHQVTQMGQEVILRCVPISNHLYFYWYRQILGQKVEFLVSFYNNEISEKSEIFDDQFSVERPDGSNFTLKIRSTKLEDSAMYFCASITTSYNEQFFGPGTRLTVL.

J is TRBJ1-5 and V is TRBV5-6, with TRBD1 matching 7 bases. With 7 bases clipped from V and 5 bases from J, the junction kept 9 bases outside the gene matches. Germline CDR1 and CDR2: SGHDT and YYEEEE. The CDR3 spans 14 residues. CDR3 bases: TGTGCCAGCGCTCGGGACAGACCCTATCAGCCCCAGCATTTT. Its protein product is CASARDRPYQPQHF.

This chain uses TRBV7-2 with TRBJ1-1, with D hard to call. CDR1 SGHTA and CDR2 FQGNSA come from the germline V gene. The V end lost 2 bases, the J end lost 1 base, and 8 bases lay between the germline ends. The CDR3 is made up of 14 amino acids. In DNA form, the CDR3 reads TGTGCCAGCAGCTTAAGAGGTCGGAACACTGAAGCTTTCTTT. It is translated as CASSLRGRNTEAFF.

This rearrangement joins TRBV28 to TRBJ1-1; 7 bases map to TRBD1. Germline V CDR1 and CDR2: MDHEN, SYDVKM. Losses at the gene ends were 5 bases for V and 8 bases for J; bases not matched to a gene: 14. The CDR3 is 15 amino acids. The CDR3 DNA reads as TGTGCCAGCAGTGACGCTGTGGGAGAGGGGGCCGAAGCTTTCTTT. Translation gives CASSDAVGEGAEAFF.

The rearrangement uses TRBV7-9 and TRBJ2-7; 12 bases match TRBD2. Trimming at V came to 4 bases and at J to 6 bases, leaving 7 bases not matched to a gene. The CDR3 sequence is 15 residues long. The germline V gene encodes CDR1 SEHNR and CDR2 FQNEAQ (reference sequence). CDR3 sequence (DNA): TGTGCCAGCAGCTCATCTAGCGGGAGGGCCTCCGAGCAGTACTTC. This encodes CASSSSSGRASEQYF.